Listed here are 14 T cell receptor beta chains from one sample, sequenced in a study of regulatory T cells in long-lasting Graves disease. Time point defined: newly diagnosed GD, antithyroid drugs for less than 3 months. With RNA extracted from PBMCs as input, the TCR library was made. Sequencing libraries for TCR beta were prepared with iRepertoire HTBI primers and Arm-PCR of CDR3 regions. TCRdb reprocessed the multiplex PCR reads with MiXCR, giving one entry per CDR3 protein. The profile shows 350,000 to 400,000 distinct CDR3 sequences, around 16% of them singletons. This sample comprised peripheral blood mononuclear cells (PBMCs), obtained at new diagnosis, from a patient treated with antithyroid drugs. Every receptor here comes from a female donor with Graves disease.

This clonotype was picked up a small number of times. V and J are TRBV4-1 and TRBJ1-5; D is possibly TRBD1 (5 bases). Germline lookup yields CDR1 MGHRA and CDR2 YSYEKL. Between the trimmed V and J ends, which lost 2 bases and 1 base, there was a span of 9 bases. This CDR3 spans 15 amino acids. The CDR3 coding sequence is TGCGCCAGCAGCCAAAACCCAGGGAGCAATCAGCCCCAGCATTTT. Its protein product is CASSQNPGSNQPQHF.

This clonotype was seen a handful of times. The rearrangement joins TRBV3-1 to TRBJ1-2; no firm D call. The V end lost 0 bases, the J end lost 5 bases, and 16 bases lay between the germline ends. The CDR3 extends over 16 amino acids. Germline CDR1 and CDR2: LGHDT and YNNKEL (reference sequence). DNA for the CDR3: TGTGCCAGCAGCCAAGATCGGCAGGAGCTCCGGTATGGCTACACCTTC. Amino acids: CASSQDRQELRYGYTF.

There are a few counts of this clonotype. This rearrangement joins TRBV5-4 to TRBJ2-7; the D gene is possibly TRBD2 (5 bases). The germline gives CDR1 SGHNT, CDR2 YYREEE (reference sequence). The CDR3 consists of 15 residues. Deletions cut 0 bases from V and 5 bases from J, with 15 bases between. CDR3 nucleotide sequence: TGTGCCAGCAGCTTGGCCGTGGGAGCGACCGACGAGCAGTACTTC. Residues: CASSLAVGATDEQYF.

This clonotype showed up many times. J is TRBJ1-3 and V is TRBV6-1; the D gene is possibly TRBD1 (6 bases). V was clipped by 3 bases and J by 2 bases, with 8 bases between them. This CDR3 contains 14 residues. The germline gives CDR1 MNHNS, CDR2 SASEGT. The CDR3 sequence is CASSETGAGNTIYF. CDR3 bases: TGTGCCAGCAGTGAGACAGGAGCTGGAAACACCATATATTTT.

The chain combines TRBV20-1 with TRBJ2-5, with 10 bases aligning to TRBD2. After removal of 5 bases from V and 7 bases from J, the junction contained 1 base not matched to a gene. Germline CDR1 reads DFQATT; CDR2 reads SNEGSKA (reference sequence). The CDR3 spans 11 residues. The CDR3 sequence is CSARTSGTQYF. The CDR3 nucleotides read TGCAGTGCTCGGACTAGCGGGACCCAGTACTTC.

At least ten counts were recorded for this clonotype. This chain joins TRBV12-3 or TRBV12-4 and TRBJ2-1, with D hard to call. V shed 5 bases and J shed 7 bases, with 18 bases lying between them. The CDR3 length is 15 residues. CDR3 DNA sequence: TGTGCCAGCAGTCTCCGTTCGGTCCTCGGGAATGAGCAGTTCTTC. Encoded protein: CASSLRSVLGNEQFF.

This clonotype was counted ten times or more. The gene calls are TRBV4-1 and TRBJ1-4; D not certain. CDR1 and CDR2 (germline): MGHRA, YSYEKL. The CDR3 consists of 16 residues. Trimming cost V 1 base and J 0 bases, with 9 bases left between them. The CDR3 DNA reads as TGCGCCAGCAGCCAAGTGGGCGTTGCAACTAATGAAAAACTGTTTTTT. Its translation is CASSQVGVATNEKLFF.

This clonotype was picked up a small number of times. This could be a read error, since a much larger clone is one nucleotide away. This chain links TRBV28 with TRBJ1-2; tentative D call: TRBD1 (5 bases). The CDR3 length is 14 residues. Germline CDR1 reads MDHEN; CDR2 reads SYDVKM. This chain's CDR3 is CGSSFRGEQYGYTF. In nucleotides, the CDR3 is TGTGGCAGCAGTTTTCGGGGGGAACAATATGGCTACACCTTC.

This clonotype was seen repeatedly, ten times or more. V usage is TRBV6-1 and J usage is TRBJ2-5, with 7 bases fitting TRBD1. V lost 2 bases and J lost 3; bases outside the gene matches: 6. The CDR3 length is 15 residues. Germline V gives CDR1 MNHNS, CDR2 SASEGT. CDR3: CASSETFGTEETQYF. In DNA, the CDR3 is TGTGCCAGCAGTGAAACCTTCGGGACAGAAGAGACCCAGTACTTC.

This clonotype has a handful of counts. As DNA, the CDR3 is TGTGCCACCAGTGATGGACATAGCGGGAACACCGGGGAGCTGTTTTTT. Amino acid sequence: CATSDGHSGNTGELFF. V is TRBV24-1 and J is TRBJ2-2; D may be TRBD2 (6 bases). Trimming left V 3 bases short and J 1 base short, with 11 bases between. This CDR3 is 16 amino acids long. Germline V CDR1 and CDR2: KGHDR, SFDVKD.

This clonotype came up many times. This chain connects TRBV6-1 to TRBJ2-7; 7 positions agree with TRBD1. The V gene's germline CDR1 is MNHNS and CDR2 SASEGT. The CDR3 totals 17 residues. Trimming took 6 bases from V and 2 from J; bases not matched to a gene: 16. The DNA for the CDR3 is TGTGCCAGCAGCAGGTACGGACAGGCCGCCAGAACCTACGAGCAGTACTTC. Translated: CASSRYGQAARTYEQYF.

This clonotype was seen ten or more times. The CDR3 here is CASSEGITQTYGYTF. The CDR3, as DNA: TGTGCCAGCAGTGAAGGAATCACCCAAACCTATGGCTACACCTTC. The V gene is TRBV6-2 or TRBV6-3, the J gene TRBJ1-2; D unresolved. Germline lookup yields CDR1 MNHEY and CDR2 SVGEGT. The CDR3 totals 15 residues. V shed 5 bases and J shed 4 bases, with 17 bases lying between them.

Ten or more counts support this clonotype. The CDR3 DNA reads as TGTGCCAGCAGTTTTTTCGAGGGCAGGGGCACCGGGGAGCTGTTTTTT. Its translation: CASSFFEGRGTGELFF. V and J are TRBV28 and TRBJ2-2; a weak D match, TRBD1 (6 bases). Trimming left V 3 bases short and J 4 bases short, with 15 bases between. CDR3 length equals 16 residues. Germline CDR1 MDHEN, CDR2 SYDVKM.

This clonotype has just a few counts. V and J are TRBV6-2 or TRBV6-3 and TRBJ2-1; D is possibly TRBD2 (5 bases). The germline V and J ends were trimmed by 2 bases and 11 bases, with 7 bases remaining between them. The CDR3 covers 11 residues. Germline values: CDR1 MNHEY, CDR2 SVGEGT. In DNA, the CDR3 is TGTGCCAGCAGTTACCGAGGGAAGCAGTTCTTC. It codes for CASSYRGKQFF.